The 22 T cell receptor beta chains listed next were all sequenced from one sample in a study of early T cells in non-severe SARS-CoV-2 infection. TCRdb used MiXCR to reprocess the 5' RACE reads, holding one entry per CDR3 protein. Among 65,000 to 80,000 distinct CDR3 sequences, 9.5% to 15% were seen once, and the ten largest hold about 1%. Sequencing input: whole blood. The receptors were gathered from an adult who was a healthcare worker with PCR-confirmed SARS-CoV-2 infection or an uninfected control (not recorded which).

The chain joins TRBV9 to TRBJ2-1; 10 positions match TRBD2. Per the germline V gene, CDR1 is SGDLS and CDR2 is YYNGEE. This CDR3 contains 15 residues. V trimming: 5 bases; J trimming: 8 bases; junction bases outside the gene matches: 10. In nucleotides, the CDR3 is TGTGCCAGCAGTCAGTCTAGCGGGAGTGTCCATGAGCAGTTCTTC. Encoded protein: CASSQSSGSVHEQFF.

This clonotype was detected ten times or more. The rearrangement uses TRBV18 and TRBJ1-6, with 8 bases aligning to TRBD1. The CDR3 runs to 14 residues. The ends lost 2 bases at V and 9 bases at J; junction bases unmatched: 3. Germline CDR1 reads KGHSH; CDR2 reads LQKENI. Here the CDR3 reads CASSPSGGRSPLHF. In DNA, the CDR3 is TGTGCCAGCTCACCATCAGGGGGCCGTTCACCCCTCCACTTT.

V and J are TRBV7-9 and TRBJ1-6; D might be TRBD1 (6 bases). The CDR3 loop spans 17 amino acids. CDR1 is SEHNR, CDR2 FQNEAQ, per germline (reference sequence). Trimming removed 5 bases from V and 7 bases from J, with 21 bases in between. CDR3 nucleotides: TGTGCCAGCAGCCCCCAAGGGCGGGGGCTGGAAAATTCACCCCTCCACTTT. Residues: CASSPQGRGLENSPLHF. Full variable domain (outside the CDR3, taken from reference TRBV7-9 and TRBJ1-6): DTGVSQNPRHKITKRGQNVTFRCDPISEHNRLYWYRQTLGQGPEFLTYFQNEAQLEKSRLLSDRFSAERPKGSFSTLEIQRTEQGDSAMYLCASSPQGRGLENSPLHFGNGTRLTVT.

This clonotype occurred a few times. This sequence joins TRBV11-2 and TRBJ2-7; D possibly corresponds to TRBD1 (5 bases). The CDR3 runs to 13 residues. Trimming left V 1 base short and J 4 bases short, with 8 bases between. CDR1 SGHAT and CDR2 FQNNGV come from the germline V gene. The CDR3 DNA sequence: TGTGCCAGCAGCTTAGGGACACGGTACGAGCAGTACTTC. It yields the protein CASSLGTRYEQYF.

This clonotype was observed many times. The chain joins TRBV14 to TRBJ2-5; 9 bases line up with TRBD2. The V and J ends lost 1 base and 13 bases, in that order; junction bases with no gene match: 10. Germline V CDR1 and CDR2: SGHDN, FVKESK. The CDR3 is 14 residues long. CDR3 sequence (DNA): TGTGCCAGCAGCCAAGGGAGGCTAGCGGGGACGGCGTACTTC. It encodes CASSQGRLAGTAYF.

This rearrangement joins TRBV4-3 to TRBJ2-2, with TRBD2 matching over 12 bases. With V trimmed by 4 bases and J by 7 bases, 4 bases remained unmatched. CDR3 length equals 15 residues. The V gene's germline CDR1 is LGHNA and CDR2 YSLEER. The CDR3 loop reads CASSPTSGSGGELFF. Written as DNA, the CDR3 is TGCGCCAGCAGCCCGACTAGCGGGAGCGGCGGGGAGCTGTTTTTT.

The chain combines TRBV20-1 with TRBJ2-7; possibly TRBD1 or TRBD2 for D (5 bases each). Germline V gives CDR1 DFQATT, CDR2 SNEGSKA (reference sequence). Trimming pared 3 bases from V and 3 bases from J, leaving 9 bases between. The CDR3 runs to 12 residues. CDR3 residues: CSASRDGYEQYF. The CDR3 nucleotides read TGCAGTGCTAGTAGGGACGGCTACGAGCAGTACTTC.

The chain couples TRBV6-6 to TRBJ1-4; 7 bases line up with TRBD1. Trimming at V came to 5 bases and at J to 4 bases, leaving 7 bases not matched to a gene. Germline V lookup: CDR1 MNHNY, CDR2 SVGAGI (reference sequence). The CDR3 runs to 15 residues. The CDR3 protein is CASSAPGQSNEKLFF. DNA of the CDR3: TGTGCCAGCAGTGCGCCGGGACAGAGTAATGAAAAACTGTTTTTT.

This chain uses TRBV9 with TRBJ2-3; no clear D. Deletions cut 0 bases from V and 6 bases from J, with 5 bases between. Per the germline V gene, CDR1 is SGDLS and CDR2 is YYNGEE. CDR3 length: 12 residues. This CDR3 reads CASSVGLDTQYF. In DNA form, the CDR3 reads TGTGCCAGCAGCGTAGGGCTTGATACGCAGTATTTT.

This clonotype was seen a handful of times. V and J are TRBV11-2 and TRBJ2-5, with TRBD2 matching 10 bases. The CDR3 extends over 15 amino acids. Germline V CDR1 and CDR2: SGHAT, FQNNGV. Trimming cost V 6 bases and J 2 bases; bases outside gene matches: 6. The DNA of the CDR3 is TGTGCCAGCAGACGGACTAGCGGTAGACAAGAGACCCAGTACTTC. This sequence encodes CASRRTSGRQETQYF. The variable domain in full, with the rest retrieved from reference TRBV11-2 and TRBJ2-5, is EAGVAQSPRYKIIEKRQSVAFWCNPISGHATLYWYQQILGQGPKLLIQFQNNGVVDDSQLPKDRFSAERLKGVDSTLKIQPAKLEDSAVYLCASRRTSGRQETQYFGPGTRLLVL.

This clonotype has ten or more counts. The rearrangement uses TRBV7-2 and TRBJ1-2; perhaps TRBD1 as D (5 bases). V gave up 6 bases and J gave up 4 bases, with 12 bases separating them. Germline CDR1 SGHTA, CDR2 FQGNSA. CDR3 length equals 13 residues. CDR3 protein: CASRTDRAYGYTF. The CDR3 bases are TGTGCCAGCAGGACAGACAGAGCCTATGGCTACACCTTC.

The chain uses TRBV28 and TRBJ2-7, with D possibly matching TRBD2 (5 bases). CDR1 and CDR2 (germline): MDHEN, SYDVKM. This CDR3 spans 15 amino acids. V shed 5 bases and J shed 3 bases, with 17 bases lying between them. CDR3 protein: CASSTQRTTHYEQYF. The DNA for the CDR3 is TGTGCCAGCAGTACCCAGCGGACCACCCACTACGAGCAGTACTTC.

The chain combines TRBV7-8 with TRBJ1-1; D ambiguous. Trimming cost V 6 bases and J 2 bases, with 7 bases left between them. The germline CDR1 and CDR2 sequences are SGHVS and FQNEAQ. The CDR3 contains 12 residues. CDR3 loop: CASRGINTEAFF. The CDR3 DNA sequence: TGTGCCAGCAGGGGAATAAACACTGAAGCTTTCTTT.

The chain couples TRBV24-1 to TRBJ1-1, with D possibly being TRBD1 (5 bases). Germline loops: CDR1 KGHDR, CDR2 SFDVKD. The CDR3 spans 15 residues. The V gene lost 5 bases and the J gene lost 1 base, with 13 bases spanning the gap. The CDR3 spells CATSGGDGKNTEAFF. The CDR3 nucleotides are TGTGCCACCAGTGGGGGGGACGGCAAGAACACTGAAGCTTTCTTT.

The chain uses TRBV28 and TRBJ2-7, with TRBD1 identical over 7 bases. The trim removed 3 bases at V and 3 bases at J, leaving 5 bases unmatched. The CDR3 has 14 amino acids. Germline values: CDR1 MDHEN, CDR2 SYDVKM. The CDR3 DNA sequence: TGTGCCAGCAGTTTCGGACAGGCTTACTACGAGCAGTACTTC. Translated: CASSFGQAYYEQYF.

This clonotype was seen a handful of times. The V gene is TRBV2, the J gene TRBJ2-7; no clear D. The V end was cut by 6 bases, the J end by 0 bases, with 12 bases between. The CDR3 length is 14 residues. Germline lookup yields CDR1 SNHLY and CDR2 FYNNEI. CDR3 amino acids: CASSDKQYSYEQYF. The CDR3 DNA sequence: TGTGCCAGCAGCGACAAACAGTACTCCTACGAGCAGTACTTC.

This clonotype was seen repeatedly, ten times or more. The chain is built from TRBV3-1 and TRBJ2-7; D possibly corresponds to TRBD2 (5 bases). CDR3 size: 14 residues. Trimming took 0 bases from V and 2 from J, leaving 8 bases between them. Germline CDR1 is LGHDT and CDR2 is YNNKEL (reference sequence). Here the CDR3 reads CASSQDQRPYEQYF. CDR3 DNA sequence: TGTGCCAGCAGCCAAGATCAGCGGCCCTACGAGCAGTACTTC.

This clonotype was counted a few times. The J gene is TRBJ1-1, the V gene TRBV4-3, with TRBD1 as a possible D gene (5 bases). Germline V gene lookup returns CDR1 LGHNA and CDR2 YSLEER. The germline V and J ends were trimmed by 1 base and 11 bases, with 17 bases remaining between them. This CDR3 contains 14 residues. The CDR3 bases are TGCGCCAGCAGCCAAGTCGCAAGGGGCACTGGGGCTTTCTTT. It encodes CASSQVARGTGAFF.

A few counts support this clonotype. CDR3: CASSPEQGLVTGELFF. The CDR3, as DNA: TGCGCCAGCAGCCCCGAACAGGGGTTGGTCACCGGGGAGCTGTTTTTT. The chain employs TRBV5-1 and TRBJ2-2; 7 positions match TRBD1. CDR1 SGHRS and CDR2 YFSETQ come from the germline V gene. The CDR3 is made up of 16 amino acids. Unmatched junction bases numbered 10, after V lost 4 bases and J lost 4 bases.

The rearrangement uses TRBV12-3 or TRBV12-4 and TRBJ2-7, with 7 bases that match TRBD1. The CDR3 covers 15 residues. V shed 3 bases and J 0 bases; nucleotides not matched to a gene: 5. The CDR3 reads CASSLKQGPSYEQYF. CDR3 DNA sequence: TGTGCCAGCAGTTTGAAACAGGGGCCCTCCTACGAGCAGTACTTC.

This clonotype was seen at least ten times. The chain is built from TRBV14 and TRBJ2-7; 8 nucleotides agree with TRBD1. The CDR3 totals 16 residues. CDR1 is SGHDN, CDR2 FVKESK, per germline. The J segment lost 6 bases and the V segment lost 4 bases, leaving 14 bases of the junction unmatched. The CDR3: CASSPMARDRSPEQYF. The CDR3, as DNA: TGTGCCAGCAGCCCCATGGCCCGGGACAGGTCCCCCGAGCAGTACTTC.

This chain joins TRBV7-6 and TRBJ2-7, with D unclear. CDR1 SGHVS and CDR2 FNYEAQ come from the germline V gene. V dropped 4 bases and J dropped 4 bases, with 14 bases sitting between them. The CDR3 runs to 14 residues. CDR3 residues: CASSSFSRAYEQYF. CDR3 nucleotide sequence: TGTGCCAGCAGCTCCTTTAGTAGAGCTTACGAGCAGTACTTC.